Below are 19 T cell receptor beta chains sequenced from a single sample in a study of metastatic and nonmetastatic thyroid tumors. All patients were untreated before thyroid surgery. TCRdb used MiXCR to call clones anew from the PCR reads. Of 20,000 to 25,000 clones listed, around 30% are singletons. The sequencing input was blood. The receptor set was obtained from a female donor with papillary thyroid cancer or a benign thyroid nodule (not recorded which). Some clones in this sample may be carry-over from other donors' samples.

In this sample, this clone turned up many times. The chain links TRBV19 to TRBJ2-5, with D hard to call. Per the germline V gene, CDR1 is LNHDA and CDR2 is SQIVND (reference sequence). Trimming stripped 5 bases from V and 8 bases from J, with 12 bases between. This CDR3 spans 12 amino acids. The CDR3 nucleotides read TGTGCCAGTAGTGGAAATTCGGGTACCCAGTACTTC. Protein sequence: CASSGNSGTQYF. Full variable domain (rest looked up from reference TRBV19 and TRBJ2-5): DGGITQSPKYLFRKEGQNVTLSCEQNLNHDAMYWYRQDPGQGLRLIYYSQIVNDFQKGDIAEGYSVSREKKESFPLTVTSAQKNPTAFYLCASSGNSGTQYFGPGTRLLVL.

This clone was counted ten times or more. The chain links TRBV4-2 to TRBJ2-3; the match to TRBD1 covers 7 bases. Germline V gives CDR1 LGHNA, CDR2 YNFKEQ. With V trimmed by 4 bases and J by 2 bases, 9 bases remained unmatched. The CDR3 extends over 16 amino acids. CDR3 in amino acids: CASSPPIGTATDTQYF. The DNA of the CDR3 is TGTGCCAGCAGCCCACCAATCGGGACAGCCACAGATACGCAGTATTTT.

The CDR3 coding sequence is TGTGCCTGGAGTGTACGGGATGCCGGGGAGCTGTTTTTT. Protein product: CAWSVRDAGELFF. The rearrangement links TRBV30 to TRBJ2-2; D perhaps matches TRBD2 (5 bases). In germline, CDR1 is GTSNPN, CDR2 SVGIG (reference sequence). The CDR3 length is 13 residues. The V gene lost 0 bases and the J gene lost 6 bases, with 8 bases spanning the gap. Complete variable domain (other parts from reference TRBV30 and TRBJ2-2): SQTIHQWPATLVQPVGSPLSLECTVEGTSNPNLYWYRQAAGRGLQLLFYSVGIGQISSEVPQNLSASRPQDRQFILSSKKLLLSDSGFYLCAWSVRDAGELFFGEGSRLTVL.

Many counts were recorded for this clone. In DNA form, the CDR3 reads TGTGCCAGCTCACCTCCGGTGAACACTGAAGCTTTCTTT. Translated: CASSPPVNTEAFF. The gene calls are TRBV18 and TRBJ1-1; D call uncertain. The V gene's germline CDR1 is KGHSH and CDR2 LQKENI. Trimming stripped 3 bases from V and 0 bases from J, with 5 bases between. This CDR3 is built from 13 residues.

For the CDR3, the DNA is TGTGCCAGCAGTACAGGGGTCGGAGGCTCCTACGAGCAGTACTTC. Protein sequence: CASSTGVGGSYEQYF. This chain joins TRBV2 and TRBJ2-7; TRBD1 agrees at 7 bases. Germline assignment: CDR1 SNHLY and CDR2 FYNNEI. The CDR3 consists of 15 residues. V was pared by 5 bases and J by 0 bases, with 7 bases of the junction left unmatched.

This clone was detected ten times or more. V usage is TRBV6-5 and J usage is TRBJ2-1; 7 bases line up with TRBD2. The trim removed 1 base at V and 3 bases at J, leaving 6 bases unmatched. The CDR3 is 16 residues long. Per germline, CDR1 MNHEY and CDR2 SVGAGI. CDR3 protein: CASSYFSSGIYNEQFF. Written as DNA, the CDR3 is TGTGCCAGCAGTTACTTCTCTAGCGGAATCTACAATGAGCAGTTCTTC.

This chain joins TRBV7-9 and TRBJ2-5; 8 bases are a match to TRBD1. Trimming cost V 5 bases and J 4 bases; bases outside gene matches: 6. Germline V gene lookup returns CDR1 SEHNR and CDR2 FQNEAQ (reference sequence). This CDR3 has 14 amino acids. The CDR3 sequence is CASSVGQGIETQYF. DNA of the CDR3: TGTGCCAGCAGCGTTGGACAGGGTATAGAGACCCAGTACTTC.

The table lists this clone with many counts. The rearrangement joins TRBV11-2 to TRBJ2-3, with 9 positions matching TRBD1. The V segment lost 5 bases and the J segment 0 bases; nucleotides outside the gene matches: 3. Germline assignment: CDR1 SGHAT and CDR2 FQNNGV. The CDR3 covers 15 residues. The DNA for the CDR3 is TGTGCCAGCAGCGACAGGGGGTCTAGCACAGATACGCAGTATTTT. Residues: CASSDRGSSTDTQYF.

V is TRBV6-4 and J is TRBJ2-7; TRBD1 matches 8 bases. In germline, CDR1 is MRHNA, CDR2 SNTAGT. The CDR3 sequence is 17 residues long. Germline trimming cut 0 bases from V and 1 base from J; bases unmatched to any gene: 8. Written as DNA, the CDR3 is TGTGCCAGCAGTGACTCGGGGGTGGACAGGGCTTCCTACGAGCAGTACTTC. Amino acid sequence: CASSDSGVDRASYEQYF.

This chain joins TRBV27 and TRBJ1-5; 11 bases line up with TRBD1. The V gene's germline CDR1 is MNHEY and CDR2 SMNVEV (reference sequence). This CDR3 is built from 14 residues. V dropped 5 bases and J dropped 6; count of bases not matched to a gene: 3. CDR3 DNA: TGTGCCAGCAGTGTCGGGACAGGGGGTCAGCCCCAGCATTTT. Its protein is CASSVGTGGQPQHF.

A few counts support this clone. CDR3 in amino acids: CASSYGLAGVQETQYF. The DNA of the CDR3 is TGTGCCAGCAGTTACGGCCTAGCGGGGGTACAGGAGACCCAGTACTTC. The V and J genes are TRBV6-2 or TRBV6-3 and TRBJ2-5; TRBD2 agrees at 10 bases. J gave up 5 bases and V 2 bases, and 8 bases lay outside the gene matches. The CDR3 covers 16 residues. Germline loops: CDR1 MNHEY, CDR2 SVGEGT.

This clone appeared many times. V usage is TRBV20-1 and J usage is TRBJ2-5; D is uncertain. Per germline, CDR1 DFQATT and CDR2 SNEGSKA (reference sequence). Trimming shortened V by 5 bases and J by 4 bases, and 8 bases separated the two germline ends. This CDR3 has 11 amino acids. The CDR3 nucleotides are TGCAGTGCTCGAGCTATAGAGACCCAGTACTTC. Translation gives CSARAIETQYF.

CDR3 bases: TGTGCCAGCACTCCGGGACAGCCACCACTGTTTTTT. Its protein product is CASTPGQPPLFF. The gene calls are TRBV12-3 or TRBV12-4 and TRBJ1-4; 7 bases are a match to TRBD1. The CDR3 consists of 12 residues. V shed 7 bases, J shed 13 bases, and the junction held 9 bases outside the gene matches.

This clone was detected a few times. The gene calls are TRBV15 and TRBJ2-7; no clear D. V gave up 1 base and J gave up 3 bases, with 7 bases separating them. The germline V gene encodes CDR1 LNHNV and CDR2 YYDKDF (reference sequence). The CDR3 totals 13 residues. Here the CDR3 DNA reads TGTGCCACCAGCAGAGCCCTTGGCTACGAGCAGTACTTC. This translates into CATSRALGYEQYF.

The CDR3 loop reads CASSLDHNSYEQYF. The DNA of the CDR3 is TGTGCCAGCAGCTTAGATCATAACTCCTACGAGCAGTACTTC. The rearrangement uses TRBV7-2 and TRBJ2-7; no clear D gene. CDR3 length: 14 residues. The germline V gene has CDR1 SGHTA and CDR2 FQGNSA. V was pared by 1 base and J by 0 bases, with 7 bases between.

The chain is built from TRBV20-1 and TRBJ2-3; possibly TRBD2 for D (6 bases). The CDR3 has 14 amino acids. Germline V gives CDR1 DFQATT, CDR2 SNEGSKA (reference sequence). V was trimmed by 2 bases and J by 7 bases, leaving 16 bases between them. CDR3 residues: CSARSGWISYTQYF. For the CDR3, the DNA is TGCAGTGCTAGAAGCGGGTGGATATCATATACGCAGTATTTT.

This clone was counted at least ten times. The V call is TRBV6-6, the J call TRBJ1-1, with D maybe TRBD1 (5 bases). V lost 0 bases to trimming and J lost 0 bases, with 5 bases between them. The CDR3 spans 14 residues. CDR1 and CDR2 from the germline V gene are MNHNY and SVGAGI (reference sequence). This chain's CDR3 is CASSYSGLNTEAFF. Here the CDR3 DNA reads TGTGCCAGCAGTTACTCGGGGCTGAACACTGAAGCTTTCTTT.

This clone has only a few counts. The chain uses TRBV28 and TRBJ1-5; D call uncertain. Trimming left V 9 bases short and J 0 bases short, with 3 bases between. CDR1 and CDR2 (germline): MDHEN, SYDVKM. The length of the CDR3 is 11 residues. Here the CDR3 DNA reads TGTGCCAGTTATAGCAATCAGCCCCAGCATTTT. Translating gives CASYSNQPQHF.

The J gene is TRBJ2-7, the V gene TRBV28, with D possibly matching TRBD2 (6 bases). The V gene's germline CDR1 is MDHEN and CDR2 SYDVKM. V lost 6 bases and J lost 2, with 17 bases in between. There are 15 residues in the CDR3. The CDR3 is CASSPGQGGTYEQYF. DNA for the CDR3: TGTGCCAGCAGCCCTGGACAAGGCGGGACCTACGAGCAGTACTTC.